This TCR beta chain was documented in a study of early T cells in non-severe SARS-CoV-2 infection. Overall study: RNA in bulk from unsorted whole blood was sequenced, and chains were unpaired.

Study-level points and caveats: Comparison of clonotypes with VDJdb favored anti-spike CD8 responses while missing private and CD4 specificities.

As regards this clonotype: Its matching antigen is unknown.

Individual cDNA molecules were tagged with unique molecular identifiers, the study reported. TCRdb called the 5' RACE reads again in MiXCR, with one record for every CDR3 protein. The data contain 55,000 to 65,000 distinct CDR3 sequences, 11% of them singletons. The CDR3 contains 15 residues. Germline CDR1 and CDR2: MNHEY and SVGAGI. Trimming took 2 bases from V and 0 from J, leaving 9 bases between them. This receptor was obtained from an adult who was a healthcare worker with PCR-confirmed SARS-CoV-2 infection or an uninfected control (not recorded which). The rearrangement links TRBV6-5 to TRBJ2-3; no clear D gene. The source material was whole blood. The CDR3 region has the DNA TGTGCCAGCAGTTACGATCCGGCTAGCACAGATACGCAGTATTTT. Protein product: CASSYDPASTDTQYF.